Listed below are T cell receptor beta chains from one sample, sequenced in a study of T cell changes during pregnancy in multiple sclerosis. Some clones are missing from TCRdb's copy, which holds only in-frame ones; the method was immunoSEQ multiplex PCR. Of under 65,000 clones listed, around 90% were seen once; the top ten hold roughly 0.6%. The specimen was CD4+ T cells from peripheral blood mononuclear cells, collected after pregnancy. These receptors came from a female donor in good health, enrolled as a control in a pregnancy study. Both conserved end residues are part of each CDR3. The D gene is left open where the match is weak. Part of the rows lack a size; the others show once, few, many or a class for expanded clones.

TRBJ1-2 | 12 | - | - | TRBV7-8 | TGTGCCAGCAGCTTACTTCCCTATGGCTACACCTTC | CASSLLPYGYTF
TRBJ1-2 | 12 | once | - | TRBV2 | TGTGCCAGCGGGGGGACGTCGTATGGCTACACCTTC | CASGGTSYGYTF
TRBJ2-1 | 10 | once | - | TRBV5-8 | TGTGCCAGCAGCCTACGCGAGCAGTTCTTC | CASSLREQFF
TRBJ1-5 | 15 | - | - | TRBV7-8 | TGTGCCAGCAGCTTATGGGGGGAGTACAATCAGCCCCAGCATTTT | CASSLWGEYNQPQHF
TRBJ2-6 | 13 | few | - | TRBV29-1 | TGCAGCGTTCGTTCCTCTGGGGCCAACGTCCTGACTTTC | CSVRSSGANVLTF
TRBJ2-3 | 13 | - | - | TRBV5-6 | TGTGCCAGCAGCCTCTTACAGGGAGATACGCAGTATTTT | CASSLLQGDTQYF
TRBJ1-1 | 14 | - | TRBD1 | TRBV19 | TGTGCCAGTAGACCGGGACAGAAGAACACTGAAGCTTTCTTT | CASRPGQKNTEAFF
TRBJ1-2 | 13 | - | - | TRBV9 | TGTGCCAGCAGCGTAGACCAGGGAGGTGGCTACACCTTC | CASSVDQGGGYTF
TRBJ2-2 | 18 | - | TRBD2 | TRBV10-3 | TGTGCCATCAGTCGAACTAGCGGGAGAGGAATTATCACCGGGGAGCTGTTTTTT | CAISRTSGRGIITGELFF
TRBJ2-5 | 12 | - | - | TRBV6-5 | TGTGCCAGCAGTGACACAAGAGAGACCCAGTACTTC | CASSDTRETQYF
TRBJ2-1 | 13 | few | - | TRBV7-9 | TGTGCCAGCAGCATATACCAAACAGGCGAGCAGTTCTTC | CASSIYQTGEQFF
TRBJ1-1 | 15 | - | - | TRBV7-9 | TGTGCCAGCAGCCTATCAAAGACAGGCGACCCAGGGGCTTTCTTT | CASSLSKTGDPGAFF
TRBJ1-1 | 15 | - | TRBD1 | TRBV18 | TGTGCCAGCTCACTCAAGACAGGGGAGAACACTGAAGCTTTCTTT | CASSLKTGENTEAFF
TRBJ2-7 | 16 | - | TRBD2 | TRBV5-5 | TGTGCCAGCAGACCGGGGGGTAGCGGGACTTTCTACGAGCAGTACTTC | CASRPGGSGTFYEQYF
TRBJ2-2 | 14 | - | - | TRBV18 | TGTGCCAGCTCAACTACACAGAACACCGGGGAGCTGTTTTTT | CASSTTQNTGELFF
TRBJ1-5 | 16 | - | TRBD1 | TRBV19 | TGTGCCAGTAGTTCATGGAGGCGGGACAGCGAAGGGCCCCAGCATTTT | CASSSWRRDSEGPQHF
TRBJ2-1 | 15 | - | - | TRBV5-1 | TGCGCCAGCACCCCACCGGGTGGAGACTACAATGAGCAGTTCTTC | CASTPPGGDYNEQFF
TRBJ2-7 | 16 | once | TRBD1 | TRBV27 | TGTGCCAGCAGCCCTGCTTCGGACAGGGGGCTGGGGGAGCAGTACTTC | CASSPASDRGLGEQYF
TRBJ1-1 | 14 | once | - | TRBV7-2 | TGTGCCAGCAGCTTAAAGGCGGGGAACACTGAAGCTTTCTTT | CASSLKAGNTEAFF
TRBJ2-1 | 13 | - | - | TRBV28 | TGTGCCAGCAGGGACACATGGCTGGGTGAGCAGTTCTTC | CASRDTWLGEQFF
TRBJ2-3 | 14 | once | - | TRBV10-3 | TGTGCCACGACGGGCGGGGTGGCAACAGATACGCAGTATTTT | CATTGGVATDTQYF
TRBJ2-3 | 14 | - | TRBD2 | TRBV19 | TGTGCCAGTAGTCTAGCGGGGAGCACAGATACGCAGTATTTT | CASSLAGSTDTQYF
TRBJ2-3 | 12 | - | - | TRBV6-5 | TGTGCCAGCAGGGCGGGGAAGGGTACGCAGTATTTT | CASRAGKGTQYF
TRBJ2-5 | 14 | few | - | TRBV7-2 | TGTGCCAGCAGCTCCCACCGGTACCAAGAGACCCAGTACTTC | CASSSHRYQETQYF
TRBJ1-3 | 13 | - | - | TRBV9 | TGTGCCAGCAGCACACCCGCCGGAAACACCATATATTTT | CASSTPAGNTIYF
TRBJ1-5 | 13 | - | - | TRBV29-1 | TGCAGCGTTGGCAATCAGGGGAATCAGCCCCAGCATTTT | CSVGNQGNQPQHF
TRBJ2-5 | 14 | - | TRBD1 | TRBV13 | TGTGCCAGCAGCTCGTGGACAGGCCAAGAGACCCAGTACTTC | CASSSWTGQETQYF
TRBJ2-6 | 19 | - | TRBD2 | TRBV18 | TGTGCCAGCTCACCGTGGTTTACTAGCGGGAGTAACGGGGCCAACGTCCTGACTTTC | CASSPWFTSGSNGANVLTF
TRBJ2-7 | 13 | - | - | TRBV10-1 | TGCGCCAGCAGTGGAAAAGGGGTGAGAGAGCAGTACTTC | CASSGKGVREQYF
TRBJ2-5 | 16 | - | TRBD2 | TRBV11-2 | TGTGCCAGCAGCTCTTCCGGACTAGCGGGAGGTGAGACCCAGTACTTC | CASSSSGLAGGETQYF
TRBJ1-6 | 14 | - | - | TRBV18 | TGTGCCAGCTCACCAACTAGTGAAGATTCACCCCTCCACTTT | CASSPTSEDSPLHF
TRBJ2-1 | 13 | - | TRBD2 | TRBV7-2 | TGTGCCAGCAGCTCAGCGGGGGGGAATGAGCAGTTCTTC | CASSSAGGNEQFF
TRBJ1-6 | 16 | - | TRBD1 | TRBV28 | TGTGCCAGCAGTTCCCCGGGACAGGGTCGAGGTTCACCCCTCCACTTT | CASSSPGQGRGSPLHF
TRBJ2-3 | 14 | - | - | TRBV18 | TGTGCCAGCTCCCCCCGGTCGGGCACAGATACGCAGTATTTT | CASSPRSGTDTQYF
TRBJ2-3 | 13 | - | TRBD1 | TRBV30 | TGTGCCTGGGCTGAGACAGGGTCAAATACGCAGTATTTT | CAWAETGSNTQYF
TRBJ2-7 | 16 | - | TRBD1 | TRBV5-4 | TGTGCCAGCAGCCCCGCTGGGGGACAGGGATTATACGAACAGTACTTC | CASSPAGGQGLYEQYF
TRBJ1-4 | 14 | - | - | TRBV6-1 | TGTGCCAGCAGTTTTATTACTAACAATGAAAAACTGTTTTTT | CASSFITNNEKLFF
TRBJ2-6 | 15 | - | TRBD2 | TRBV28 | TGTGCCAGCAGCGGGGGGGGGTCTGGGGCCAACGTCCTGACTTTC | CASSGGGSGANVLTF
TRBJ2-1 | 15 | - | TRBD1 | TRBV19 | TGTGCCAGTAGGCTGGACAGGGCCTCCTACAATGAGCAGTTCTTC | CASRLDRASYNEQFF
TRBJ2-7 | 11 | - | - | TRBV30 | TGTGCCTGGAGTGTCGGGAGTCTGCAGTACTTC | CAWSVGSLQYF
TRBJ1-1 | 18 | - | TRBD1 | TRBV29-1 | TGCAGCGTTGAAGGGCTCTCGCCCGCACAGGGGGCGATAGGTGAAGCTTTCTTT | CSVEGLSPAQGAIGEAFF
TRBJ2-7 | 13 | - | - | TRBV19 | TGTGCCAGTAGTATTGCAGGGGCTGCCGAGCAGTACTTC | CASSIAGAAEQYF
TRBJ2-1 | 16 | - | - | TRBV6-5 | TGTGCCAGCAGTTACTCGAGTCTATCAACTAACAATGAGCAGTTCTTC | CASSYSSLSTNNEQFF
TRBJ1-1 | 19 | - | - | TRBV9 | TGTGCCAGCAACGTCCCATTCATAGGGGTAACAGTCATGAACACTGAAGCTTTCTTT | CASNVPFIGVTVMNTEAFF
TRBJ2-5 | 14 | - | - | TRBV27 | TGTGCCAGCAGTTTGTACGGGAGTCCGGAGACCCAGTACTTC | CASSLYGSPETQYF
TRBJ2-1 | 16 | - | TRBD1 | TRBV11-1 | TGTGCCAGCAGCTTAGTTGGGACAGGGGGTTATGATGAGCAGTTCTTC | CASSLVGTGGYDEQFF
TRBJ2-7 | 16 | - | TRBD2 | TRBV5-1 | TGCGCCAGCAGCTCAGGACTAGCGCCGACGACCTACGAGCAGTACTTC | CASSSGLAPTTYEQYF
TRBJ2-1 | 14 | - | TRBD1 | TRBV6-1 | TGTGCCAGCATCTGGGACAGGGCTTCAGGTGAGCAGTTCTTC | CASIWDRASGEQFF
TRBJ2-2 | 15 | - | TRBD1 | TRBV11-1 | TGTGCCAGCAGCTTAGCGGGACAGACAACCGGGGAGCTGTTTTTT | CASSLAGQTTGELFF
TRBJ2-7 | 13 | - | TRBD1 | TRBV4-1 | TGCGCCAGCAGCCTCGGACAGGGCTACGAGCAGTACTTC | CASSLGQGYEQYF
TRBJ1-2 | 14 | - | TRBD1 | TRBV5-8 | TGTGCCAGCAGACGACAGGGTGGCGACTATGGCTACACCTTC | CASRRQGGDYGYTF
TRBJ2-3 | 14 | once | - | TRBV9 | TGTGCCAGCAGCGTGTCACTGATCACAGATACGCAGTATTTT | CASSVSLITDTQYF
TRBJ2-1 | 12 | few | - | TRBV6-1 | TGTGCCAGCAGTGAACGGTTGAATGAGCAGTTCTTC | CASSERLNEQFF
TRBJ1-6 | 16 | - | - | TRBV10-3 | TGTGCCATCAGCACCCCAAGGGGCCAGAGTAATTCACCCCTCCACTTT | CAISTPRGQSNSPLHF
TRBJ1-2 | 16 | - | TRBD1 | TRBV18 | TGTGCCAGCTCACCCCTCGACAGGGGAAGTCCCGATGGCTACACCTTC | CASSPLDRGSPDGYTF
TRBJ2-3 | 14 | - | - | TRBV19 | TGTGCCAGTAAGGCTAGCCCATCCACAGATACGCAGTATTTT | CASKASPSTDTQYF
TRBJ1-2 | 17 | - | - | TRBV5-5 | TGTGCCAGCAGCTCCCCCCCGGGGCAGGGGCTCAACTATGGCTACACCTTC | CASSSPPGQGLNYGYTF
TRBJ2-2 | 14 | - | - | TRBV7-9 | TGTGCCAGCAGCTTAGGACAGGACACCGGGGAGCTGTTTTTT | CASSLGQDTGELFF